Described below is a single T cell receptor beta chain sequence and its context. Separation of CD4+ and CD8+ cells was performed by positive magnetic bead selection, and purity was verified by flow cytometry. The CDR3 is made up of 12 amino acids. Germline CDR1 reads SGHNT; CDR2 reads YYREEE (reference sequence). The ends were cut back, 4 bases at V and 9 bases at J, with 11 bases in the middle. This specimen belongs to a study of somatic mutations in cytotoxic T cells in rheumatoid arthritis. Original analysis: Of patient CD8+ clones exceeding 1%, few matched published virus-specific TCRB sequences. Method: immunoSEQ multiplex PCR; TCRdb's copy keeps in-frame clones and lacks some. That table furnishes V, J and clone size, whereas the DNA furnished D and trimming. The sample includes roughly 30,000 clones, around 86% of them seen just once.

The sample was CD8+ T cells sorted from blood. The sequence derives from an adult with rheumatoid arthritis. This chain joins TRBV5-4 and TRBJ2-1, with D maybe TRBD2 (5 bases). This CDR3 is CASSLAGSEQFF. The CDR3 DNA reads TGTGCCAGCAGCCTAGCTGGGAGTGAGCAGTTCTTC.